The 21 T cell receptor beta chains presented below share a single source sample, sequenced in a study of blood T cell repertoires in COVID-19. Only in-frame clones appear in the TCRdb table, and some are missing; sequencing was by immunoSEQ multiplex PCR. Counted here are 200,000 to 250,000 clones, roughly nine tenths occurring once; the ten biggest clones make up around 2.2%. Input material: peripheral blood. Receptors originate from a woman between 50 and 59 years old with acute or convalescent COVID-19.

This clone was seen only once. V usage is TRBV3-1 (or the pseudogene TRBV3-2) and J usage is TRBJ2-7; D is ambiguous. The germline V gene has CDR1 LGHDT and CDR2 YNNKEL (reference sequence). The CDR3 sequence is 14 residues long. The germline V and J ends were trimmed by 2 bases and 2 bases, with 10 bases remaining between them. CDR3 in amino acids: CASSQSPPTYEQYF. CDR3 nucleotide sequence: TGTGCCAGCAGCCAAAGTCCCCCTACCTACGAGCAGTACTTC.

The chain combines TRBV11-2 with TRBJ2-5; D gene uncertain. The CDR3 sequence is 13 residues long. CDR1 and CDR2 (germline): SGHAT, FQNNGV. V shed 5 bases and J shed 5 bases, with 12 bases lying between them. The CDR3: CASSISFLETQYF. The CDR3, as DNA: TGTGCCAGCAGCATTAGTTTCTTGGAGACCCAGTACTTC.

This clone was observed a few times. This chain uses TRBV13 with TRBJ2-1; D call uncertain. Trimming took 4 bases from V and 5 from J, leaving 18 bases between them. From germline, CDR1 is PRHDT and CDR2 FYEKMQ (reference sequence). CDR3 length: 16 amino acids. The CDR3 loop is CASSSYSSFLDNEQFF. CDR3 in DNA: TGTGCCAGCAGCTCATATAGCTCCTTCCTGGACAATGAGCAGTTCTTC.

The V gene is TRBV19, the J gene TRBJ2-6; D unclear. The germline V gene encodes CDR1 LNHDA and CDR2 SQIVND (reference sequence). Trimming removed 6 bases from V and 0 bases from J, with 3 bases in between. This CDR3 is 13 amino acids long. DNA for the CDR3: TGTGCCAGTAGCTTCTCTGGGGCCAACGTCCTGACTTTC. Encoded protein: CASSFSGANVLTF.

This clone came up once. The chain has TRBV18 and TRBJ1-1; 7 bases align to TRBD1. V shed 5 bases and J 1 base; nucleotides not matched to a gene: 4. The germline V gene has CDR1 KGHSH and CDR2 LQKENI. This CDR3 has 14 residues. The CDR3 loop is CASSTTGANTEAFF. The CDR3 nucleotides are TGTGCCAGCTCAACTACAGGGGCGAACACTGAAGCTTTCTTT.

V gene TRBV19 combines with J gene TRBJ2-7, with D possibly being TRBD2 (6 bases). Germline CDR1 LNHDA, CDR2 SQIVND (reference sequence). V lost 1 base, J lost 3 bases, and 13 bases lay in between. This CDR3 spans 15 amino acids. The CDR3 DNA is TGTGCCAGTAGTATAGGAGGGAGGCCCTTCTACGAGCAGTACTTC. Translated, it gives CASSIGGRPFYEQYF. Looking up the rest from reference TRBV19 and TRBJ2-7 gives the full variable domain: DGGITQSPKYLFRKEGQNVTLSCEQNLNHDAMYWYRQDPGQGLRLIYYSQIVNDFQKGDIAEGYSVSREKKESFPLTVTSAQKNPTAFYLCASSIGGRPFYEQYFGPGTRLTVT.

This chain links TRBV5-1 with TRBJ1-1; perhaps TRBD1 as D (6 bases). The germline V gene encodes CDR1 SGHRS and CDR2 YFSETQ. The CDR3 runs 13 residues. V dropped 7 bases and J dropped 7 bases, with 17 bases sitting between them. CDR3 region: CASSGGGEVEAFF. The CDR3 DNA sequence: TGCGCCAGCTCGGGGGGGGGCGAGGTTGAAGCTTTCTTT.

This chain joins TRBV27 and TRBJ2-2; 8 nucleotides agree with TRBD1. The CDR3 consists of 20 residues. J was trimmed by 1 base and V by 1 base; bases with no gene match: 14. Germline loops: CDR1 MNHEY, CDR2 SMNVEV (reference sequence). DNA of the CDR3: TGTGCCAGCAGTTTATACCCACCACGCAAGGACAGGGAGAACACCGGGGAGCTGTTTTTT. Translated, it gives CASSLYPPRKDRENTGELFF.

The V gene is TRBV19, the J gene TRBJ1-2, with a tentative D call TRBD1 (5 bases). The ends were cut back, 1 base at V and 6 bases at J, with 12 bases in the middle. There are 14 residues in the CDR3. Looked up from germline, CDR1 is LNHDA and CDR2 is SQIVND (reference sequence). CDR3 region: CASSIGRVGNGYTF. The CDR3 DNA sequence: TGTGCCAGTAGTATAGGCAGGGTAGGGAATGGCTACACCTTC.

V gene TRBV2 combines with J gene TRBJ2-7; D gene unclear. Germline V gene lookup returns CDR1 SNHLY and CDR2 FYNNEI. V shed 3 bases and J shed 2 bases, with 5 bases lying between them. The length of the CDR3 is 12 residues. The CDR3, as DNA: TGTGCCAGCAGTGATCTACCCTACGAGCAGTACTTC. Its protein is CASSDLPYEQYF.

The table lists this clone with a few counts. This chain joins TRBV30 and TRBJ1-5; no reliable D call. The length of the CDR3 is 13 residues. Trimming left V 0 bases short and J 5 bases short, with 8 bases between. CDR1 is GTSNPN and CDR2 is SVGIG in the germline V gene (reference sequence). The DNA of the CDR3 is TGTGCCTGGAGTGTACAGCCTGATCAGCCCCAGCATTTT. Translating gives CAWSVQPDQPQHF.

Turning to this clone: Mismatch with germline at one junction end may stem from a read error. The rearrangement uses TRBV5-1 and TRBJ1-3; no reliable D call. Germline loops: CDR1 SGHRS, CDR2 YFSETQ. CDR3 length: 17 residues. The CDR3 loop reads CVSSLQVRSSSGNTIYF. CDR3 DNA: TGCGTCAGCAGCTTGCAGGTCCGATCCTCCTCTGGAAACACCATATATTTT.

The chain couples TRBV6-5 to TRBJ1-2; weak D call: TRBD1 (5 bases). This CDR3 spans 13 amino acids. Looked up from germline, CDR1 is MNHEY and CDR2 is SVGAGI. The V end was cut by 6 bases, the J end by 4 bases, with 12 bases between. CDR3 DNA: TGTGCCAGCAGCGGCCATGGGGCCTATGGCTACACCTTC. Its translation is CASSGHGAYGYTF.

The V and J genes are TRBV5-6 and TRBJ1-2; TRBD1 agrees at 9 bases. With 5 bases clipped from V and 7 bases from J, the junction kept 6 bases outside the gene matches. The germline V gene has CDR1 SGHDT and CDR2 YYEEEE. The CDR3 has 13 amino acids. Written as DNA, the CDR3 is TGTGCCAGCAGGACACAGGGGGCAAGTGGCTACACCTTC. Translating it yields CASRTQGASGYTF.

The CDR3 spells CASSLFLIGTGNTIYF. Written as DNA, the CDR3 is TGCGCCAGCAGCTTGTTCTTGATCGGGACTGGAAACACCATATATTTT. The chain joins TRBV5-1 to TRBJ1-3, with D hard to call. Germline loops: CDR1 SGHRS, CDR2 YFSETQ. The CDR3 runs to 16 residues. Trimming left V 1 base short and J 2 bases short, with 13 bases between.

The chain uses TRBV30 and TRBJ1-5; possibly TRBD1 for D (5 bases). Germline-derived CDR1 and CDR2 are GTSNPN and SVGIG (reference sequence). Trimming took off 0 bases at V and 2 bases at J, with 14 bases between the two ends. CDR3 length: 16 amino acids. CDR3 amino acids: CAWSVTGVLGNQPQHF. The CDR3 DNA follows: TGTGCCTGGAGTGTTACGGGGGTTTTGGGCAATCAGCCCCAGCATTTT.

The CDR3 here is CASSSPGLRGEKLFF. CDR3 bases: TGTGCCAGTAGTTCTCCGGGTCTTCGGGGTGAAAAACTGTTTTTT. The chain combines TRBV19 with TRBJ1-4; D unclear. Germline lookup yields CDR1 LNHDA and CDR2 SQIVND (reference sequence). This CDR3 has 15 residues. The V end was cut by 5 bases, the J end by 7 bases, with 17 bases between.

The gene calls are TRBV19 and TRBJ1-1; 7 nucleotides align to TRBD1. The CDR3 runs to 15 residues. CDR1 is LNHDA and CDR2 is SQIVND in the germline V gene (reference sequence). Trimming cost V 7 bases and J 2 bases; bases outside gene matches: 10. The CDR3 nucleotides are TGTGCCAGTATAGGCGGGAGGGGGCGAAACACTGAAGCTTTCTTT. As protein: CASIGGRGRNTEAFF.

This clone was seen more than once but under ten times. The CDR3 DNA reads TGTGCCAGCAGGACGGGGGGGCCTGGAGATACGCAGTATTTT. This encodes CASRTGGPGDTQYF. V usage is TRBV3-1 (or the pseudogene TRBV3-2) and J usage is TRBJ2-3, with TRBD2 matching over 8 bases. The CDR3 has 14 residues. From germline, CDR1 is LGHDT and CDR2 YNNKEL (reference sequence). V trimming: 6 bases; J trimming: 5 bases; junction bases outside the gene matches: 7.

V is TRBV7-2 and J is TRBJ1-2; a weak D match, TRBD1 (5 bases). V lost 2 bases, J lost 4 bases, and 17 bases lay in between. Per germline, CDR1 SGHTA and CDR2 FQGNSA. This CDR3 is 16 amino acids long. The CDR3: CASSLQGDVAGYGYTF. The CDR3, as DNA: TGTGCCAGCAGCTTACAGGGAGACGTAGCGGGCTATGGCTACACCTTC.

V and J are TRBV2 and TRBJ1-1; D is undetermined. The CDR3 is made up of 15 amino acids. The germline V gene encodes CDR1 SNHLY and CDR2 FYNNEI. The V and J ends lost 6 bases and 2 bases respectively, with 16 bases between them. The CDR3 is CASSTVREINTEAFF. The DNA for the CDR3 is TGTGCCAGCAGCACCGTGAGGGAAATAAACACTGAAGCTTTCTTT.